One and the same sample provided the 25 T cell receptor beta chains below, sequenced in a study of cytomegalovirus exposure and HLA in healthy donors. Primers included in the PCR were 60 Vbeta and 13 Jbeta primers. TCRdb's table, derived via immunoSEQ multiplex PCR, lists solely in-frame clones and lacks some. The repertoire holds around 130,000 clones, with about 80% as singletons. Sequencing was done on a sample of PBMCs. The receptors were sampled from a middle-aged woman in good health and CMV-seronegative.

This chain connects TRBV6-5 to TRBJ2-1, with a possible D match to TRBD2 (5 bases). The CDR3 runs 13 residues. The ends were cut back, 4 bases at V and 5 bases at J, with 9 bases in the middle. Germline CDR1 reads MNHEY; CDR2 reads SVGAGI. The CDR3 DNA reads as TGTGCCAGCAGTTCCAGGAGGAACAATGAGCAGTTCTTC. It codes for CASSSRRNNEQFF.

The chain joins TRBV5-1 to TRBJ2-1, with 7 positions matching TRBD2. V shed 1 base, J shed 8 bases, and the junction held 12 bases outside the gene matches. The CDR3 extends over 16 amino acids. Germline-derived CDR1 and CDR2 are SGHRS and YFSETQ. The CDR3 bases are TGCGCCAGCAGCTTGAGCGGGACCGGGAGTACCTATGAGCAGTTCTTC. Translation gives CASSLSGTGSTYEQFF.

The chain links TRBV2 to TRBJ2-2; D is undetermined. Germline CDR1 and CDR2: SNHLY and FYNNEI. The CDR3 is made up of 11 amino acids. V was cut by 4 bases and J by 13 bases, with 10 bases left in between. CDR3 in amino acids: CASSVRVGLFF. As DNA, the CDR3 is TGTGCCAGCAGTGTCCGGGTTGGGCTGTTTTTT. The variable domain in full, completed from reference TRBV2 and TRBJ2-2, reads EPEVTQTPSHQVTQMGQEVILRCVPISNHLYFYWYRQILGQKVEFLVSFYNNEISEKSEIFDDQFSVERPDGSNFTLKIRSTKLEDSAMYFCASSVRVGLFFGEGSRLTVL.

The chain uses TRBV5-6 and TRBJ1-6; D is unclear. V lost 0 bases and J lost 8, with 9 bases in between. Per germline, CDR1 SGHDT and CDR2 YYEEEE. This CDR3 is built from 14 residues. The CDR3 nucleotides read TGTGCCAGCAGCTTGGATAGCACTTATTCACCCCTCCACTTT. Translated: CASSLDSTYSPLHF.

This chain uses TRBV5-4 with TRBJ1-2; 8 bases match TRBD1. Per the germline V gene, CDR1 is SGHNT and CDR2 is YYREEE (reference sequence). Germline trimming cut 4 bases from V and 7 bases from J; bases unmatched to any gene: 12. The CDR3 extends over 15 amino acids. CDR3 sequence reads: CASSIPGQGLSGYTF. In nucleotides, the CDR3 is TGTGCCAGCAGCATCCCCGGACAGGGATTAAGTGGCTACACCTTC.

This chain connects TRBV19 to TRBJ1-1; D gene unclear. Deletions cut 5 bases from V and 4 bases from J, with 8 bases between. Germline V gene data show CDR1 as LNHDA and CDR2 as SQIVND (reference sequence). The CDR3 is made up of 12 amino acids. DNA for the CDR3: TGTGCCAGTAGTCAGGAAAGCACTGAAGCTTTCTTT. The encoded protein is CASSQESTEAFF.

The rearrangement links TRBV20-1 to TRBJ2-5; maybe TRBD2 (7 bases). V was clipped by 5 bases and J by 4 bases, with 8 bases between them. The CDR3 runs 11 residues. The germline gives CDR1 DFQATT, CDR2 SNEGSKA (reference sequence). The CDR3 protein is CSAAGAETQYF. Here the CDR3 DNA reads TGCAGTGCTGCGGGGGCAGAGACCCAGTACTTC.

The V and J genes are TRBV5-1 and TRBJ2-3, with 11 nucleotides matching TRBD2. V lost 3 bases, J lost 0 bases, and 3 bases stayed unmatched. The V gene's germline CDR1 is SGHRS and CDR2 YFSETQ. The CDR3 is 16 residues long. The CDR3 loop is CASSSLAGGSTDTQYF. For the CDR3, the DNA is TGCGCCAGCAGCTCCCTAGCGGGGGGAAGCACAGATACGCAGTATTTT.

The chain combines TRBV7-2 with TRBJ1-3, with TRBD1 identical over 7 bases. The CDR3 runs to 16 residues. The trim removed 4 bases at V and 2 bases at J, leaving 8 bases unmatched. Germline V lookup: CDR1 SGHTA, CDR2 FQGNSA. As DNA, the CDR3 is TGTGCCAGCAGCTATACAGGGGCCTCCCCTGGAAACACCATATATTTT. Translating it yields CASSYTGASPGNTIYF.

This CDR3 is CASSFWGGQENTEAFF. The CDR3 nucleotides are TGTGCCAGCAGTTTTTGGGGGGGGCAGGAGAACACTGAAGCTTTCTTT. V gene TRBV28 combines with J gene TRBJ1-1, with a weak D call TRBD1 (6 bases). Germline V gene lookup returns CDR1 MDHEN and CDR2 SYDVKM. There are 16 residues in the CDR3. The ends were cut back, 3 bases at V and 1 base at J, with 15 bases in the middle. The full variable domain, its missing parts supplied by reference TRBV28 and TRBJ1-1, is DVKVTQSSRYLVKRTGEKVFLECVQDMDHENMFWYRQDPGLGLRLIYFSYDVKMKEKGDIPEGYSVSREKKERFSLILESASTNQTSMYLCASSFWGGQENTEAFFGQGTRLTVV.

The genes are TRBV7-9 and TRBJ2-1, with 10 nucleotides matching TRBD1. The germline V gene encodes CDR1 SEHNR and CDR2 FQNEAQ (reference sequence). The CDR3 is 16 amino acids. J was trimmed by 8 bases and V by 4 bases; bases with no gene match: 11. CDR3 amino acids: CASSSSLGTGVDEQFF. CDR3 nucleotide sequence: TGTGCCAGCAGCTCAAGCCTTGGGACAGGGGTTGATGAGCAGTTCTTC.

V gene TRBV13 combines with J gene TRBJ1-2, with a possible D match to TRBD1 (6 bases). The CDR3 spans 15 residues. V dropped 0 bases and J dropped 5 bases, with 13 bases sitting between them. CDR1 and CDR2 (germline): PRHDT, FYEKMQ (reference sequence). The CDR3 coding sequence is TGTGCCAGCAGCTTAGGGGGGGCTAAGGGTTATGGCTACACCTTC. Translating gives CASSLGGAKGYGYTF.

V usage is TRBV6-1 and J usage is TRBJ2-7; maybe TRBD1 (6 bases). Germline lookup yields CDR1 MNHNS and CDR2 SASEGT. This CDR3 is built from 14 residues. Trimming took 8 bases from V and 0 from J, leaving 14 bases between them. CDR3 coding DNA: TGTGCCAGCGGGACAAAAGTTATCTCCTACGAGCAGTACTTC. Its translation is CASGTKVISYEQYF.

The CDR3: CASSTTYEQYF. CDR3 DNA: TGTGCCAGCAGCACTACCTACGAGCAGTACTTC. The gene calls are TRBV7-9 and TRBJ2-7; D gene ambiguous. V lost 5 bases, J lost 2 bases, and 4 bases lay in between. The CDR3 totals 11 residues. CDR1 and CDR2 (germline): SEHNR, FQNEAQ (reference sequence).

The V call is TRBV19, the J call TRBJ1-5, with a possible D match to TRBD1 (6 bases). CDR3 length equals 15 residues. Trimming took off 5 bases at V and 0 bases at J, with 11 bases between the two ends. Germline loops: CDR1 LNHDA, CDR2 SQIVND (reference sequence). The CDR3 is CASSELGASNQPQHF. Here the CDR3 DNA reads TGTGCCAGTAGTGAGCTGGGGGCTAGCAATCAGCCCCAGCATTTT.

The gene calls are TRBV5-4 and TRBJ1-4; 9 nucleotides match TRBD1. Germline-derived CDR1 and CDR2 are SGHNT and YYREEE (reference sequence). Unmatched junction bases numbered 19, after V lost 4 bases and J lost 6 bases. This CDR3 has 19 amino acids. The CDR3 nucleotides are TGTGCCAGCAGCCTCAGCCACCGACAGGGGGTCGGGCTCGATGAAAAACTGTTTTTT. This codes for CASSLSHRQGVGLDEKLFF.

This clone has just a few counts. The chain joins TRBV5-4 to TRBJ2-3; 9 bases line up with TRBD2. Unmatched junction bases numbered 10, after V lost 2 bases and J lost 3 bases. The CDR3 length is 17 residues. Per germline, CDR1 SGHNT and CDR2 YYREEE (reference sequence). The CDR3: CASSLPISGSLTDTQYF. CDR3 sequence (DNA): TGTGCCAGCAGCTTACCCATTAGCGGGAGCCTTACAGATACGCAGTATTTT. Full variable domain (remainder filled in from reference TRBV5-4 and TRBJ2-3): ETGVTQSPTHLIKTRGQQVTLRCSSQSGHNTVSWYQQALGQGPQFIFQYYREEENGRGNFPPRFSGLQFPNYSSELNVNALELDDSALYLCASSLPISGSLTDTQYFGPGTRLTVL.

About this clone itself: The junction differs from germline at one of its ends, possibly a read error. The rearrangement links TRBV4-1 to TRBJ2-1, with unresolved D. From germline, CDR1 is MGHRA and CDR2 YSYEKL. This CDR3 has 11 residues. The CDR3, as DNA: TGCGCCAGCAGCCAAGGGAGTGAGGTTGTCTTC. This sequence encodes CASSQGSEVVF.

V usage is TRBV7-9 and J usage is TRBJ1-3, with a possible D match to TRBD1 (5 bases). Per germline, CDR1 SEHNR and CDR2 FQNEAQ (reference sequence). V dropped 3 bases and J dropped 0 bases, with 18 bases sitting between them. This CDR3 has 18 residues. The CDR3 region has the DNA TGTGCCAGCAGCTTTACCCCATCGACAGCAACCTCTGGAAACACCATATATTTT. Translated: CASSFTPSTATSGNTIYF.

The chain carries TRBV11-2 and TRBJ2-7; D remains unclear. CDR1 is SGHAT, CDR2 FQNNGV, per germline. V was cut by 5 bases and J by 0 bases, with 11 bases left in between. The CDR3 has 14 amino acids. DNA of the CDR3: TGTGCCAGCAGCCTAGTGGGCAGCTCCTACGAGCAGTACTTC. It yields the protein CASSLVGSSYEQYF.

The V call is TRBV5-4, the J call TRBJ2-3; 8 nucleotides align to TRBD2. The V and J ends lost 0 bases and 4 bases, in that order; junction bases with no gene match: 4. CDR3 length equals 15 residues. The germline CDR1 and CDR2 sequences are SGHNT and YYREEE (reference sequence). This chain's CDR3 is CASSLAGGGPDTQYF. DNA of the CDR3: TGTGCCAGCAGCTTGGCCGGGGGGGGGCCAGATACGCAGTATTTT.

The sample holds a few counts of this clone. The genes are TRBV19 and TRBJ2-3; 9 bases map to TRBD1. The germline gives CDR1 LNHDA, CDR2 SQIVND (reference sequence). With 7 bases clipped from V and 3 bases from J, the junction kept 14 bases outside the gene matches. The CDR3 has 17 residues. This chain's CDR3 is CASTPQAGQGLTDTQYF. CDR3 sequence (DNA): TGTGCCAGTACTCCCCAGGCGGGACAGGGTTTAACAGATACGCAGTATTTT. The complete variable domain, with remaining parts taken from reference TRBV19 and TRBJ2-3, reads DGGITQSPKYLFRKEGQNVTLSCEQNLNHDAMYWYRQDPGQGLRLIYYSQIVNDFQKGDIAEGYSVSREKKESFPLTVTSAQKNPTAFYLCASTPQAGQGLTDTQYFGPGTRLTVL.

CDR3 DNA: TGTGCCACCAGCAGAGATCGGGGACTGGAAGAAGTCAATGAAAAACTGTTTTTT. Its protein is CATSRDRGLEEVNEKLFF. J is TRBJ1-4 and V is TRBV15; a possible D gene is TRBD1 (5 bases). Trimming cost V 0 bases and J 5 bases, with 19 bases left between them. This CDR3 contains 18 residues. Germline V gives CDR1 LNHNV, CDR2 YYDKDF (reference sequence).

The gene calls are TRBV4-1 and TRBJ2-7, with 7 bases fitting TRBD2. V dropped 4 bases and J dropped 4; count of bases not matched to a gene: 7. CDR1 and CDR2 (germline): MGHRA, YSYEKL. The CDR3 runs 14 residues. The CDR3 coding sequence is TGCGCCAGCAGCCCAGGGACTAACGGTTACGAGCAGTACTTC. Encoded protein: CASSPGTNGYEQYF.

The V gene is TRBV2, the J gene TRBJ2-4; a weak D match, TRBD2 (5 bases). Trimming left V 1 base short and J 0 bases short, with 13 bases between. The length of the CDR3 is 17 residues. Germline CDR1 and CDR2: SNHLY and FYNNEI. The CDR3 coding sequence is TGTGCCAGCAGTGAAGGATCCCGGAGGCTAGCCAAAAACATTCAGTACTTC. Its protein product is CASSEGSRRLAKNIQYF.